These 22 T cell receptor beta chains were sequenced from one sample in a study of T cells expressing NK-cell markers (dated by TCRdb to the early 2020s). The library was built by means of 5' RACE. Sequencing was performed on an Illumina HiSeq 2000. Based on TCRdb reprocessing of the reads, there is one entry per CDR3 protein sequence, and DNA is missing. This sample's clone table shows some 450,000 distinct CDR3 sequences. The ten largest account for 7.3% of the sample. The source material was blood T cells: a sorted CD56 or NKG2C T cell subset, CD4+ or CD8+ T cells, or bulk PBMC T cells (not recorded which). Receptor source: a woman between 18 and 69 years old in good health.

The chain is built from TRBV10-1 and TRBJ2-3; the D call of TRBD1 rests on TCRdb alone, since no DNA is present to check it. The CDR3 extends over 17 amino acids. Germline CDR1 WNHNN, CDR2 SYGVQD (reference sequence). The CDR3 here is CASSEKWAGVRTDTQYF.

This chain uses TRBV7-6 with TRBJ2-3; absent DNA, TCRdb's TRBD1 call cannot be checked. Germline CDR1 reads SGHVS; CDR2 reads FNYEAQ. This CDR3 has 16 amino acids. The CDR3 sequence is CASSPQLSPRTDTQYF.

The chain links TRBV4-3 to TRBJ2-2; the D gene TCRdb calls, TRBD1, cannot be checked with no DNA. The CDR3 consists of 16 residues. Per the germline V gene, CDR1 is LGHNA and CDR2 is YSLEER. CDR3 in amino acids: CASSQVPGTNTGELFF.

The gene calls are TRBV11-3 and TRBJ1-6; the TCRdb D gene call, TRBD1, has no DNA to confirm it. Germline V gene sequence: CDR1 SGHNT, CDR2 YENEEA. This CDR3 contains 13 residues. CDR3 sequence reads: CASTRSGNSPLHF.

The chain links TRBV27 to TRBJ2-3; the D call of TRBD2 rests on TCRdb alone, since no DNA is present to check it. The CDR3 is made up of 16 amino acids. Germline CDR1 MNHEY, CDR2 SMNVEV (reference sequence). CDR3 sequence: CASSPIAGGPTDTQYF.

CDR3: CSAIKDNEQFF. The chain combines TRBV20-1 with TRBJ2-1. Per germline, CDR1 DFQATT and CDR2 SNEGSKA (reference sequence). This CDR3 has 11 residues.

V usage is TRBV28 and J usage is TRBJ1-6; TCRdb returns TRBD1, unconfirmable since there is no DNA. The CDR3 spans 12 residues. In germline, CDR1 is MDHEN, CDR2 SYDVKM. The CDR3 sequence is CASSLRQKTLHF.

This chain links TRBV5-1 with TRBJ2-5; TCRdb reports TRBD1, a call that lacks DNA to check it against. This CDR3 has 17 amino acids. From germline, CDR1 is SGHRS and CDR2 YFSETQ. Here the CDR3 reads CASSQGQGDPFQETQYF.

CDR3 region: CASSIGVRFEQFF. This chain uses TRBV19 with TRBJ2-1; the TRBD1 assignment by TCRdb is unverifiable without DNA. This CDR3 comprises 13 residues. The germline V gene encodes CDR1 LNHDA and CDR2 SQIVND (reference sequence).

This chain uses TRBV7-7 with TRBJ2-2; no DNA is available, so the TRBD2 call from TCRdb remains unchecked. CDR3 length equals 12 residues. Germline V gene data show CDR1 as SSHAT and CDR2 as FNYEAQ (reference sequence). The chain's CDR3 is CASSRGAGELFF.

This sequence joins TRBV20-1 and TRBJ1-1; absent DNA, TCRdb's TRBD1 call cannot be checked. The length of the CDR3 is 13 residues. Germline V gene data show CDR1 as DFQATT and CDR2 as SNEGSKA (reference sequence). The CDR3: CSTPGHSNTEAFF.

J is TRBJ2-7 and V is TRBV2; without DNA, the TCRdb call of TRBD1 cannot be checked. The germline CDR1 and CDR2 sequences are SNHLY and FYNNEI. This CDR3 has 15 residues. The CDR3 here is CASSHRQGTSYEQYF.

This chain uses TRBV7-2 with TRBJ2-3; the D call from TCRdb, TRBD1, cannot be confirmed without DNA. This CDR3 region has 15 residues. Looked up from germline, CDR1 is SGHTA and CDR2 is FQGNSA. The CDR3 region is CASSPVGGVPDTQYF.

The rearrangement joins TRBV28 to TRBJ2-7; TCRdb indicates TRBD2, and absent DNA this call remains unverified. The CDR3 length is 17 residues. Per the germline V gene, CDR1 is MDHEN and CDR2 is SYDVKM. CDR3 sequence: CASSPPLTSGYSYEQYF.

The rearrangement joins TRBV15 to TRBJ2-1; TCRdb picks TRBD1, but there is no DNA to check that call. The CDR3 consists of 15 residues. Germline loops: CDR1 LNHNV, CDR2 YYDKDF (reference sequence). The CDR3 here is CATSIGRGTYNEQFF.

The chain carries TRBV5-4 and TRBJ2-2; the TCRdb call, TRBD1, lacks DNA for checking. CDR1 is SGHNT, CDR2 YYREEE, per germline (reference sequence). This CDR3 is 16 amino acids long. The CDR3 region is CASSSPGQGFTGELFF.

J is TRBJ2-3 and V is TRBV29-1; TCRdb calls TRBD2, which cannot be checked without DNA. The CDR3 contains 16 residues. The germline V gene has CDR1 SQVTM and CDR2 ANQGSEA. The CDR3 sequence is CSVEDLRGVDTDTQYF.

The V call is TRBV5-6, the J call TRBJ1-2. Germline loops: CDR1 SGHDT, CDR2 YYEEEE. There are 12 residues in the CDR3. The CDR3 loop is CASNRQGGGYTF.

V and J are TRBV28 and TRBJ1-5; TCRdb gives TRBD1 as the D gene, but with no DNA this cannot be confirmed. The V gene's germline CDR1 is MDHEN and CDR2 SYDVKM. CDR3 length: 15 amino acids. The CDR3 loop reads CASRGGTVSNQPQHF.

This chain connects TRBV20-1 to TRBJ2-7; TCRdb's D call of TRBD1 is untestable without DNA. Germline CDR1 reads DFQATT; CDR2 reads SNEGSKA (reference sequence). CDR3 length equals 14 residues. CDR3 sequence reads: CSARTQGLSDEQYF.

CDR3 in amino acids: CASSFGPSADTQYF. J is TRBJ2-3 and V is TRBV5-1; absent DNA, TCRdb's TRBD2 call cannot be checked. This CDR3 has 14 amino acids. Germline CDR1 SGHRS, CDR2 YFSETQ.

V gene TRBV29-1 combines with J gene TRBJ1-5. The V gene's germline CDR1 is SQVTM and CDR2 ANQGSEA. This CDR3 spans 12 amino acids. This chain's CDR3 is CSVQTRNQPQHF.